A selection of T cell receptor beta chains follows, all from one sample in a study of cytomegalovirus exposure and HLA in healthy donors. The protocol was immunoSEQ multiplex PCR, while the TCRdb copy is restricted to in-frame clones and leaves out a portion. The sample carries 150,000 to 200,000 clones, roughly a tenth recorded once. Material for sequencing was PBMCs. These receptors all stem from a woman aged 25 to 39 in good health and CMV-seropositive. CDR3s include the opening cysteine and the closing phenylalanine or tryptophan. The D gene is left open where the match is weak. Rows give clone size only sometimes, using once, few, many, or a class for an expanded clone.

D gene	V gene	J gene	clone size	CDR3 DNA	CDR3 protein
NA	TRBV5-5	TRBJ2-7	few	TGTGCCAGCAGCTTGGAGTCCAGGGGAAGCATCGAGCAGTACTTC	CASSLESRGSIEQYF
NA	TRBV5-4	TRBJ2-3	NA	TGTGCCAGCAGCTCTCCAAGGGCTAGCGAGGATACGCAGTATTTT	CASSSPRASEDTQYF
TRBD2	TRBV7-3	TRBJ2-7	few	TGTGCCAGCAGCACCCCTAGCGGGAGCCTAATCTTC	CASSTPSGSLIF
NA	TRBV5-4	TRBJ1-1	NA	TGTGCCAGCACCCCCCGAACAGGGAGAGAGGACACTGAAGCTTTCTTT	CASTPRTGREDTEAFF
NA	TRBV7-8	TRBJ1-4	NA	TGTGCCAGCAGCCGACCGATAGGGGCAGGGAACGTAAAACTGTTTTTT	CASSRPIGAGNVKLFF
NA	TRBV10-1	TRBJ2-7	few	TGCGCCAGCAGTGAGACAGGCCTCTGGGGCGAGCAGTACTTC	CASSETGLWGEQYF
TRBD2	TRBV7-9	TRBJ2-1	NA	TGTGCCAGCTGCCTTGGGACTAGCGGGAATGGTGAGCAGTTCTTC	CASCLGTSGNGEQFF
NA	TRBV30	TRBJ2-7	NA	TGTGCCTGGAGACGGGGGATTAGCTCCTACGAGCAGTACTTC	CAWRRGISSYEQYF
TRBD1	TRBV23-1	TRBJ1-5	NA	TGCGCCAGCAACGGGGGGACAGGGGGCATGAGACAGCCCCAGCATTTT	CASNGGTGGMRQPQHF
NA	TRBV9	TRBJ2-1	NA	TGTGCCAGCAGCCCACGTGACAACAGGGTGAATGAGCAGTTCTTC	CASSPRDNRVNEQFF
TRBD2	TRBV30	TRBJ2-1	NA	TGTGCCTGGACCACCCCCCCCTTGGGCGGGAGGGCCAGGAATGAGCAGTTCTTC	CAWTTPPLGGRARNEQFF
TRBD1	TRBV11-2	TRBJ2-2	few	TGTGCCAGCAGCTTCGGATTGGGACAGGGGGTCGGGGAGCTGTTTTTT	CASSFGLGQGVGELFF
TRBD2	TRBV30	TRBJ2-1	few	TGTGCCTGGAACCCCGGGACTATACCCTACAATGAGCAGTTCTTC	CAWNPGTIPYNEQFF
NA	TRBV6-1	TRBJ1-2	few	TGTGCCAGCATGCGGGGGAGCGGCTACACCTTC	CASMRGSGYTF
NA	TRBV5-1	TRBJ2-5	few	TGCGCCAGCAGCTTGGCCGGCGACTTACAAGAGACCCAGTACTTC	CASSLAGDLQETQYF
NA	TRBV6-1	TRBJ2-3	few	TGTGCCAGCATCTTGACCCGGGACTCTTATACGCAGTATTTT	CASILTRDSYTQYF
TRBD1	TRBV6-5	TRBJ1-2	few	TGTGCCAGCAGGAAGAGGACAGGGGGCTATGGCTACACCTTC	CASRKRTGGYGYTF
NA	TRBV10-1	TRBJ2-7	few	TGCGCCAGCAGTGAGGGCGGTCTCCCAACCTACGAGCAGTACTTC	CASSEGGLPTYEQYF
TRBD1	TRBV28	TRBJ1-2	few	TGTGCCACCGCGGGACAGGGGATCCTCTATGGCTACACCTTC	CATAGQGILYGYTF
NA	TRBV7-2	TRBJ2-7	NA	TGTGCCAGCAGCCCCCAGAGCGGAGGTATCTACGAGCAGTACTTC	CASSPQSGGIYEQYF
TRBD1	TRBV25-1	TRBJ1-1	NA	TGTGCCAGCAGTGAATTAGCGACAGGGAATGCTTTCTTT	CASSELATGNAFF
TRBD1	TRBV7-8	TRBJ1-1	NA	TGTGCCAGCAGCTTAGAGCCTAATATTCAGGGGGGTGAAGCTTTCTTT	CASSLEPNIQGGEAFF
NA	TRBV5-1	TRBJ1-1	few	TGCGCCAGCAGCTTGGGGGGCCAGATGAACACTGAAGCTTTCTTT	CASSLGGQMNTEAFF
NA	TRBV6-5	TRBJ1-4	few	TGTGCCAGCAGTTATCTCTGGGAGGGAAGGGAAAAACTGTTTTTT	CASSYLWEGREKLFF
NA	TRBV18	TRBJ2-5	few	TGTGCCTCTCGCGGAGGATTAAGGGAGACCCAGTACTTC	CASRGGLRETQYF
NA	TRBV5-3	TRBJ2-2	NA	TGTGCCAGAAGCTTGCCCTTCTGGGAGTTCACCGGGGAGCTGTTTTTT	CARSLPFWEFTGELFF
NA	TRBV10-3	TRBJ1-5	few	TGTGCCATCAGGGCTGGACTAGGGGGAGATAGCAATCAGCCCCAGCATTTT	CAIRAGLGGDSNQPQHF
TRBD1	TRBV6-1	TRBJ2-7	few	TGTGCCAGCAGCTTAGACAGGGGTAAAGGCGAGCAGTACTTC	CASSLDRGKGEQYF
TRBD2	TRBV9	TRBJ2-1	few	TGTGCCAGCAGCGTAGGGGCTAGCGGGCGCTACAATGAGCAGTTCTTC	CASSVGASGRYNEQFF
NA	TRBV7-9	TRBJ2-5	NA	TGTGCCAGCAGCCGCCTGGAGGCCCAGTACTTC	CASSRLEAQYF
NA	TRBV12-5	TRBJ2-5	few	TGTGCTAGTGCCCCCGGACAGGGAGGGGGGGAGACCCAGTACTTC	CASAPGQGGGETQYF
TRBD2	TRBV7-2	TRBJ2-1	NA	TGTGCCAGCAGCTTAGGACTAGCGGGAGGGGTGTTCTTC	CASSLGLAGGVFF
TRBD1	TRBV15	TRBJ2-1	NA	TGTGCCACCAGCAGTGGGACAGGCTACTACAATGAGCAGTTCTTC	CATSSGTGYYNEQFF
NA	TRBV20-1	TRBJ2-7	NA	TGCAGTGTTAAGCCCTCCTACGAGCAGTACTTC	CSVKPSYEQYF
NA	TRBV19	TRBJ1-1	NA	TGTGCCAGTAGTATAGGGCCCCCCGGGAAGAACACTGAAGCTTTCTTT	CASSIGPPGKNTEAFF
NA	TRBV30	TRBJ2-5	NA	TGTGCCTGGAGTAAAGGGGCATCCGGACAACAGACCCAGTACTTC	CAWSKGASGQQTQYF
NA	TRBV2	TRBJ1-3	few	TGTGCCAGCAGCATACAAGGAAACACCATATATTTT	CASSIQGNTIYF
TRBD1	TRBV29-1	TRBJ2-2	few	TGCAGCGCCCCCGGGACAGCGGCCGGGGAGCTGTTTTTT	CSAPGTAAGELFF
TRBD2	TRBV9	TRBJ2-1	NA	TGTGCCAGCAGCGTGTGGACTAGAGGTGAGCAGTTCTTC	CASSVWTRGEQFF
NA	TRBV14	TRBJ2-1	NA	TGTGCCAGCAGCCCTGGACAGCCCTTGAGGTTCTTC	CASSPGQPLRFF
TRBD1	TRBV13	TRBJ1-3	NA	TGTGCCAGCAGCCTATCCAGGGGGCGAGTTGGAAACACCATATATTTT	CASSLSRGRVGNTIYF
NA	TRBV29-1	TRBJ2-2	few	TGCAGCGTTCAGGCGAACACCGGGGAGCTGTTTTTT	CSVQANTGELFF
TRBD1	TRBV19	TRBJ1-1	few	TGTGCCAGTAGTTCGAGGACAGGGGGCTACACTGAAGCTTTCTTT	CASSSRTGGYTEAFF
TRBD2	TRBV13	TRBJ2-5	few	TGTGCCAGCACTACTGGGGGGGGATGGTACCAAGAGACCCAGTACTTC	CASTTGGGWYQETQYF
TRBD2	TRBV9	TRBJ2-7	few	TGTGCCAGCAGCGACACTAGCGGGGGGTTCTACGAGCAGTACTTC	CASSDTSGGFYEQYF
TRBD1	TRBV5-5	TRBJ2-7	NA	TGTGCCAGCAGCTTAATAGGGACAGGGGTCCGGGAGCAGTACTTC	CASSLIGTGVREQYF
NA	TRBV5-4	TRBJ1-2	NA	TGTGCCAGCAGCTTTGGGCAGACCTATGGCTACACCTTC	CASSFGQTYGYTF
NA	TRBV27	TRBJ1-5	NA	TGTGCCAGCAGTCCCGGCGGGCCACATGGGCCCCAGCATTTT	CASSPGGPHGPQHF
TRBD2	TRBV5-1	TRBJ2-5	few	TGCGCCAGCAGCTTAGGGGTGACTAGCGGCCAAGAGACCCAGTACTTC	CASSLGVTSGQETQYF
NA	TRBV6-1	TRBJ1-4	NA	TGTGCCAGCAGTGACCGCCAGGGGTCAACTAATGAAAAACTGTTTTTT	CASSDRQGSTNEKLFF
TRBD1	TRBV2	TRBJ2-3	few	TGTGCCATTCGTAGACAGGGAATTAGCACAGATACGCAGTATTTT	CAIRRQGISTDTQYF
NA	TRBV5-1	TRBJ2-7	NA	TGCGCCAGCAGCTTGGCATCTAGCTCAACAAGATCCTACGAGCAGTACTTC	CASSLASSSTRSYEQYF
TRBD1	TRBV5-1	TRBJ1-1	few	TGCGCCAGCAGCTCGGGGACAGGGCCCAACACTGAAGCTTTCTTT	CASSSGTGPNTEAFF
NA	TRBV19	TRBJ2-1	few	TGTGCCAGTAGTAAACACCAGGGGCCTGAGCAGTTCTTC	CASSKHQGPEQFF
TRBD2	TRBV5-1	TRBJ2-3	NA	TGCGCCAGCAGACCTACTAGCGGCCCCACAGATACGCAGTATTTT	CASRPTSGPTDTQYF
NA	TRBV6-5	TRBJ1-5	few	TGTGCCAGCAGAACAACAGGCATTAGCAATCAGCCCCAGCATTTT	CASRTTGISNQPQHF